The T cell receptor beta chain under discussion was sequenced for a study of blood T cells in healthy people across ages. Trimming left V 5 bases short and J 7 bases short, with 17 bases between. Per germline, CDR1 SEHNR and CDR2 FQNEAQ (reference sequence). The CDR3 loop spans 14 amino acids. The second PCR ran about 6 to 12 cycles with a sample-barcoded 5' primer and J-beta primers. Each cDNA molecule, via a template-switch adaptor with 12 random nucleotides, was tagged. TCRdb reprocessed the 5' RACE reads with MiXCR, giving one entry per CDR3 protein. The sample has approximately 780,000 distinct CDR3 sequences; 20% to 30% are singletons. The same sample was also used in a study of T cells of mothers and their children. From that second work: A few healthy Caucasian mothers, along with their six children, were the donors. Random nucleotides (2-4) and sample barcodes were added by the M1S primer used in the second PCR.

This chain uses TRBV7-9 with TRBJ1-2; the D gene is possibly TRBD1 (6 bases). Input material: blood. The TCR was taken from a boy aged 5-17 years in good health. CDR3 amino acids: CASSPVDSSCGYTF. The DNA of the CDR3 is TGTGCCAGCAGCCCAGTGGACAGCTCCTGTGGCTACACCTTC.